Following are 21 T cell receptor beta chains from one sample sequenced in a study of blood T cell repertoires in COVID-19. Sequencing used immunoSEQ multiplex PCR; TCRdb keeps in-frame clones, though not all of them. The sample contains 200,000 or so clones, approximately 83% of which appear only once. The sequenced sample was peripheral blood. The source is a human donor with active or convalescent COVID-19. The donor label of this sample is uncertain.

The chain carries TRBV2 and TRBJ2-7; tentative D call: TRBD2 (5 bases). Trimming took off 7 bases at V and 7 bases at J, with 11 bases between the two ends. The CDR3 is 11 residues long. Germline assignment: CDR1 SNHLY and CDR2 FYNNEI. CDR3 DNA: TGTGCCAGCATTCGGGGAATGGAGCAGTACTTC. This gives the protein CASIRGMEQYF.

J is TRBJ1-1 and V is TRBV11-3; 8 bases match TRBD1. Germline lookup yields CDR1 SGHNT and CDR2 YENEEA. The CDR3 consists of 13 residues. The junction had 5 bases not matched to a gene; V was cut back by 4 bases and J by 7 bases. CDR3: CASSSEQGGEAFF. As DNA, the CDR3 is TGTGCCAGCAGCTCCGAACAGGGGGGTGAAGCTTTCTTT.

This clone has at least ten counts. The rearrangement joins TRBV5-4 to TRBJ2-7, with D maybe TRBD1 (5 bases). V was clipped by 1 base and J by 0 bases, with 11 bases between them. Germline V CDR1 and CDR2: SGHNT, YYREEE (reference sequence). The CDR3 is 15 residues long. The CDR3 region has the DNA TGTGCCAGCAGCTTGTCTGGGGCGGCCTCCTACGAGCAGTACTTC. Residues: CASSLSGAASYEQYF.

This chain joins TRBV27 and TRBJ1-1, with D possibly matching TRBD1 (5 bases). V was shortened by 6 bases and J by 6 bases, with 14 bases between the two germline ends. The CDR3 consists of 13 residues. Germline loops: CDR1 MNHEY, CDR2 SMNVEV (reference sequence). CDR3 sequence reads: CASSLLGVAEAFF. CDR3 nucleotides: TGTGCCAGCAGCCTTCTAGGGGTAGCTGAAGCTTTCTTT.

The V and J genes are TRBV6-6 and TRBJ1-5; 7 positions match TRBD1. Germline V gives CDR1 MNHNY, CDR2 SVGAGI (reference sequence). CDR3 size: 14 residues. V shed 6 bases, J shed 4 bases, and the junction held 6 bases outside the gene matches. The CDR3 bases are TGTGCCAGCAGGTTAACAGGGGAGAATCAGCCCCAGCATTTT. Amino acids: CASRLTGENQPQHF.

The J gene is TRBJ1-5, the V gene TRBV10-3; no firm D call. The CDR3 has 15 amino acids. With 6 bases removed from V and 2 bases from J, the gap between germline ends came to 14 bases. The germline gives CDR1 ENHRY, CDR2 SYGVKD. The CDR3 nucleotides read TGTGCCATCAGAAGTGGCCCCCCTGGCAATCAGCCCCAGCATTTT. This encodes CAIRSGPPGNQPQHF.

The chain joins TRBV5-4 to TRBJ2-1; D possibly corresponds to TRBD1 (6 bases). The V gene's germline CDR1 is SGHNT and CDR2 YYREEE (reference sequence). The CDR3 is 15 residues long. V lost 7 bases, J lost 6 bases, and 20 bases lay in between. The CDR3 is CASARLQGLGNEQFF. The DNA of the CDR3 is TGTGCCAGCGCCCGGTTACAGGGCTTGGGCAATGAGCAGTTCTTC. Filled out from reference TRBV5-4 and TRBJ2-1, the complete variable domain reads ETGVTQSPTHLIKTRGQQVTLRCSSQSGHNTVSWYQQALGQGPQFIFQYYREEENGRGNFPPRFSGLQFPNYSSELNVNALELDDSALYLCASARLQGLGNEQFFGPGTRLTVL.

The chain links TRBV6-6 to TRBJ2-2; 8 bases are a match to TRBD2. Germline CDR1 MNHNY, CDR2 SVGAGI (reference sequence). The CDR3 contains 15 residues. V shed 10 bases, J shed 4 bases, and the junction held 11 bases outside the gene matches. CDR3 protein: CATKIRLASTGELFF. CDR3 nucleotides: TGTGCCACCAAAATCAGACTAGCGAGCACCGGGGAGCTGTTTTTT.

V and J are TRBV12-5 and TRBJ2-7; a possible D gene is TRBD1 (6 bases). Trimming took 0 bases from V and 4 from J, leaving 16 bases between them. This CDR3 region has 16 residues. The germline gives CDR1 LGHNT, CDR2 FRNRAP. The CDR3 DNA sequence: TGTGCTAGTGGTTTGGTATGGGGGCAGGGTAGGTACGAGCAGTACTTC. The encoded protein is CASGLVWGQGRYEQYF.

The chain combines TRBV7-6 with TRBJ1-3, with TRBD1 as a possible D gene (5 bases). This CDR3 comprises 15 residues. Trimming shortened V by 1 base and J by 4 bases, and 11 bases separated the two germline ends. Germline loops: CDR1 SGHVS, CDR2 FNYEAQ. DNA of the CDR3: TGTGCCAGCAGCTTAGGGAGGGACTCGGGAAACACCATATATTTT. Its translation: CASSLGRDSGNTIYF. The full variable domain, with the rest looked up from reference TRBV7-6 and TRBJ1-3, is GAGVSQSPRYKVTKRGQDVALRCDPISGHVSLYWYRQALGQGPEFLTYFNYEAQQDKSGLPNDRFSAERPEGSISTLTIQRTEQRDSAMYRCASSLGRDSGNTIYFGEGSWLTVV.

This rearrangement joins TRBV11-1 to TRBJ1-2; the D gene is possibly TRBD1 (6 bases). Germline CDR1 SGHAT, CDR2 FQDESV (reference sequence). The CDR3 contains 16 residues. V was clipped by 1 base and J by 2 bases, with 14 bases between them. CDR3 residues: CASSLGGPRGNYGYTF. As DNA, the CDR3 is TGTGCCAGCAGCTTAGGAGGACCGAGGGGGAACTATGGCTACACCTTC.

The chain couples TRBV24-1 to TRBJ2-3, with a tentative D call TRBD2 (7 bases). The CDR3 runs 15 residues. Germline lookup yields CDR1 KGHDR and CDR2 SFDVKD. Trimming cost V 9 bases and J 4 bases, with 19 bases left between them. The CDR3 spells CATGGIGGRPDTQYF. The DNA for the CDR3 is TGTGCCACCGGAGGTATCGGGGGGCGGCCAGATACGCAGTATTTT.

The genes are TRBV6-2 or TRBV6-3 and TRBJ2-7; TRBD2 agrees at 12 bases. The V gene end was trimmed by 5 bases and the J gene end by 2 bases; junction bases not matched to a gene: 7. The CDR3 extends over 16 amino acids. Germline-derived CDR1 and CDR2 are MNHEY and SVGEGT. The CDR3 sequence is CASSKLRTSGTYEQYF. The CDR3 DNA sequence: TGTGCCAGCAGTAAACTCAGGACTAGCGGGACCTACGAGCAGTACTTC.

V is TRBV5-4 and J is TRBJ2-7, with 12 bases fitting TRBD2. This CDR3 has 17 residues. V lost 0 bases, J lost 3 bases, and 7 bases stayed unmatched. CDR1 and CDR2 (germline): SGHNT, YYREEE (reference sequence). The CDR3 region has the DNA TGTGCCAGCAGCTTGGCTAGCGGGAGGGCCGATTTCTACGAGCAGTACTTC. This gives the protein CASSLASGRADFYEQYF.

This chain joins TRBV2 and TRBJ2-2; D perhaps matches TRBD2 (7 bases). V shed 6 bases and J shed 6 bases, with 14 bases lying between them. The germline V gene encodes CDR1 SNHLY and CDR2 FYNNEI. The CDR3 totals 14 residues. The CDR3 loop is CASSPRGGPGELFF. The CDR3 DNA reads TGTGCCAGCAGCCCGAGGGGGGGGCCCGGGGAGCTGTTTTTT.

This clone was detected only a few times. The chain carries TRBV5-6 and TRBJ2-7; maybe TRBD1 (5 bases). Germline V CDR1 and CDR2: SGHDT, YYEEEE. The germline V and J ends were trimmed by 4 bases and 6 bases, with 14 bases remaining between them. The CDR3 has 13 residues. The CDR3 bases are TGTGCCAGCAGCCCCGGACACCGCCCCGAGCAGTACTTC. Encoded protein: CASSPGHRPEQYF.

In this sample, this clone turned up once. CDR3 in DNA: TGCGCCAGCAGCTTGACCCTCCGGGACAGGGGCTCCTACGAGCAGTACTTC. Amino acid sequence: CASSLTLRDRGSYEQYF. V gene TRBV5-1 combines with J gene TRBJ2-7; 10 nucleotides line up with TRBD1. Germline values: CDR1 SGHRS, CDR2 YFSETQ. Unmatched junction bases numbered 7, after V lost 1 base and J lost 0 bases. The CDR3 length is 17 residues.

This chain connects TRBV2 to TRBJ2-1; D ambiguous. Germline loops: CDR1 SNHLY, CDR2 FYNNEI. Trimming left V 7 bases short and J 7 bases short, with 8 bases between. The CDR3 length is 11 residues. CDR3 in DNA: TGTGCCAGCAAATCGAGGAATGAGCAGTTCTTC. It is translated as CASKSRNEQFF.

The V gene is TRBV5-1, the J gene TRBJ2-2; the match to TRBD2 covers 9 bases. The CDR3 spans 16 residues. Per germline, CDR1 SGHRS and CDR2 YFSETQ. V lost 4 bases to trimming and J lost 6 bases; unmatched junction nucleotides: 10. The CDR3: CASSPSSGNSPGELFF. For the CDR3, the DNA is TGCGCCAGCAGCCCGTCTAGCGGGAATAGCCCCGGGGAGCTGTTTTTT.

CDR3 region: CASSARGQVYNEQFF. CDR3 sequence (DNA): TGTGCCAGCAGCGCCCGCGGACAGGTCTACAATGAGCAGTTCTTC. The gene calls are TRBV7-8 and TRBJ2-1; TRBD1 aligns across 7 bases. Germline CDR1 reads SGHVS; CDR2 reads FQNEAQ. Trimming cost V 5 bases and J 3 bases; bases outside gene matches: 7. CDR3 length: 15 residues.

The chain links TRBV7-9 to TRBJ2-7, with 10 bases identical to TRBD1. The CDR3 runs to 12 residues. Per the germline V gene, CDR1 is SEHNR and CDR2 is FQNEAQ (reference sequence). With V trimmed by 5 bases and J by 6 bases, 1 base remained unmatched. The CDR3 DNA is TGTGCCAGCAGCGGGACAGGGGCCGAGCAGTACTTC. It translates to CASSGTGAEQYF.